The 7 T cell receptor beta chains presented below share a single source sample, sequenced in a study of PD-L1 blockade in urothelial cancer (dated by TCRdb to 2016 to 2017). Receptor libraries were prepared by the immunoSEQ multiplex PCR assay. The clones in this table, taken by TCRdb from immuneACCESS, are in-frame only. Not every clone is retained; where verified, under half of the shortfall comes from an unresolved V gene, and the cause of the rest is unknown. The sample yields 86,000 or so clones; about 83% were counted once. Approximately 15% of the sample lies in the top ten. In light of the paper, this sample's time point label describes: pretreatment peripheral blood. The source material was PBMCs, sampled around atezolizumab (anti-PD-L1) treatment. Receptors originate from a man in his 60s with urothelial cancer.

This chain connects TRBV28 to TRBJ1-4; the D gene is possibly TRBD1 (5 bases). Germline CDR1 is MDHEN and CDR2 is SYDVKM. The CDR3 spans 15 residues. V lost 6 bases and J lost 0, with 11 bases in between. The CDR3 protein is CASSPGGATNEKLFF. CDR3 DNA sequence: TGTGCCAGCAGCCCGGGGGGGGCAACTAATGAAAAACTGTTTTTT.

This clone was counted between two and nine times. The chain has TRBV7-2 and TRBJ1-3, with D possibly being TRBD1 (6 bases). Trimming removed 3 bases at V and 0 bases at J, with 12 bases between. This CDR3 contains 16 residues. CDR1 is SGHTA and CDR2 is FQGNSA in the germline V gene. The CDR3 DNA sequence: TGTGCCAGCAGCTTGTCCCAGGGGTCCTCTGGAAACACCATATATTTT. Protein product: CASSLSQGSSGNTIYF.

In its sample, this clone was seen once. CDR3 protein: CASSLVGRGSYNEQFF. The CDR3 DNA is TGCGCCAGCAGCTTGGTGGGTAGGGGATCCTACAATGAGCAGTTCTTC. The chain has TRBV5-1 and TRBJ2-1; D may be TRBD1 (5 bases). The V gene's germline CDR1 is SGHRS and CDR2 YFSETQ. This CDR3 is built from 16 residues. V lost 0 bases, J lost 1 base, and 11 bases lay in between. Supplemented by reference TRBV5-1 and TRBJ2-1, the full variable domain reads KAGVTQTPRYLIKTRGQQVTLSCSPISGHRSVSWYQQTPGQGLQFLFEYFSETQRNKGNFPGRFSGRQFSNSRSEMNVSTLELGDSALYLCASSLVGRGSYNEQFFGPGTRLTVL.

The chain employs TRBV4-1 and TRBJ2-3, with TRBD2 matching 15 bases. The CDR3 is 18 residues long. The V segment lost 4 bases and the J segment 1 base; nucleotides outside the gene matches: 6. Germline values: CDR1 MGHRA, CDR2 YSYEKL. In DNA form, the CDR3 reads TGCGCCAGCAGCCGAAGGACTAGCGGGGGGGCTGGCACAGATACGCAGTATTTT. It encodes CASSRRTSGGAGTDTQYF.

CDR3 protein: CASSVRGTSTDTQYF. CDR3 sequence (DNA): TGTGCCAGCAGCGTCAGAGGGACAAGCACAGATACGCAGTATTTT. The chain has TRBV9 and TRBJ2-3; D might be TRBD1 (6 bases). The CDR3 loop spans 15 amino acids. CDR1 and CDR2 (germline): SGDLS, YYNGEE. Deletions cut 2 bases from V and 0 bases from J, with 10 bases between.

The rearrangement links TRBV14 to TRBJ2-1, with 10 nucleotides matching TRBD1. Germline trimming cut 5 bases from V and 10 bases from J; bases unmatched to any gene: 5. This CDR3 region has 13 residues. Per germline, CDR1 SGHDN and CDR2 FVKESK. The CDR3 nucleotides are TGTGCCAGCAGCGCCGACAGGGGGCGAGAGCAGTTCTTC. Encoded protein: CASSADRGREQFF.

This sequence joins TRBV21-1 and TRBJ1-2; the table's D call, TRBD1, was not checked against the DNA. TRBV21-1 is a known pseudogene. This CDR3 spans 14 amino acids. CDR3 nucleotides: TGTGCCAGCAGCAAAGGATTAGGGGGCACTGGCTACACCTTC. Amino acid sequence: CASSKGLGGTGYTF.